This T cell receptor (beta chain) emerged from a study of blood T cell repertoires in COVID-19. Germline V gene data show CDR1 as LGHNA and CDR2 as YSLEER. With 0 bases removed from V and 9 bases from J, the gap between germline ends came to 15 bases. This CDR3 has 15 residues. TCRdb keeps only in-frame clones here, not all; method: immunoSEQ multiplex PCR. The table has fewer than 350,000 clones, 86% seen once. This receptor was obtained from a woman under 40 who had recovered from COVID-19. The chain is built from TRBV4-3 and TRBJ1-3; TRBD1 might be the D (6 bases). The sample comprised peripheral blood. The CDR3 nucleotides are TGCGCCAGCAGCCAAGAATTGGGGGCTTCGCTCACCATATATTTT. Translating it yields CASSQELGASLTIYF.